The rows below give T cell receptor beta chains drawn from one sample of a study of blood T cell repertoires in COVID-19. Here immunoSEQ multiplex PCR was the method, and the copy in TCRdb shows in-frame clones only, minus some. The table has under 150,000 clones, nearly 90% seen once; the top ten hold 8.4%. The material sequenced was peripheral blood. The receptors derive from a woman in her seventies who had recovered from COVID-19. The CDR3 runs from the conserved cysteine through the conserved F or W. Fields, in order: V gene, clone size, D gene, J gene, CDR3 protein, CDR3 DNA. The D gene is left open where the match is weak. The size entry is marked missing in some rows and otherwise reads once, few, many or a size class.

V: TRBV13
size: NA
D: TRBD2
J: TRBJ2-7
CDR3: CASSPPPTSGPQYEQYF
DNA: TGTGCCAGCAGTCCACCTCCCACTAGCGGCCCTCAGTACGAGCAGTACTTC

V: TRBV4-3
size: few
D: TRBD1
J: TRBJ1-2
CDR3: CASSQDTGDRAGYTF
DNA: TGCGCCAGCAGCCAAGATACGGGGGACAGAGCGGGCTACACCTTC

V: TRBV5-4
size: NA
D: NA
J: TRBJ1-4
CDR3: CASSSQGLDEKLFF
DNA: TGTGCCAGCAGCTCGCAGGGATTAGATGAAAAACTGTTTTTT

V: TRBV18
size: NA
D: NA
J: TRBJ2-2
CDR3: CASSPQRTDTGELFF
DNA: TGTGCCAGCTCACCACAGAGAACGGACACCGGGGAGCTGTTTTTT

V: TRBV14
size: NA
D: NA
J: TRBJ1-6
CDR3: CASSPGLHNSPLHF
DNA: TGTGCCAGCAGCCCGGGACTCCATAATTCACCCCTCCACTTT

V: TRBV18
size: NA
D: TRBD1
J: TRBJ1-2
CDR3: CASSPAGTGVGYTF
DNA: TGTGCCAGCTCACCAGCCGGGACAGGGGTTGGCTACACCTTC

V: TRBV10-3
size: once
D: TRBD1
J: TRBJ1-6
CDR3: CAIRDRANNSPLHF
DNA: TGTGCCATCCGGGACAGGGCAAACAATTCACCCCTCCACTTT

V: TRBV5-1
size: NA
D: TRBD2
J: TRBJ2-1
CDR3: CASSLQASGSGEQFF
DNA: TGCGCCAGCAGCTTGCAGGCTAGCGGGAGTGGTGAGCAGTTCTTC

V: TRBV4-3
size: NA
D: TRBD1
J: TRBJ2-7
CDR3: CASSRETGSHYEQYF
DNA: TGCGCCAGCAGCCGAGAGACAGGGAGTCACTACGAGCAGTACTTC

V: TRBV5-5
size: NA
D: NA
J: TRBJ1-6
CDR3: CASSYKNRDSPLHF
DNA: TGTGCCAGCAGCTATAAAAACAGGGATTCACCCCTCCACTTT

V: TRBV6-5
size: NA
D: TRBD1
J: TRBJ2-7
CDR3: CASGRDRESEQYF
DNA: TGTGCCAGCGGCCGGGACAGGGAGTCCGAGCAGTACTTC

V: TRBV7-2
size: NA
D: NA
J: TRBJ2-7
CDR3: CASSPGTTREQYF
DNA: TGTGCCAGCAGCCCGGGAACAACCAGGGAGCAGTACTTC

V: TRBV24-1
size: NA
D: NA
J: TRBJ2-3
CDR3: CATSLRSTDTQYF
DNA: TGTGCCACCAGTCTCAGGAGCACAGATACGCAGTATTTT

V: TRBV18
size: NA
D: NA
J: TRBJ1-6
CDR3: CASSPPEASSYNSPLHF
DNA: TGTGCCAGCTCACCACCCGAGGCGAGCTCCTATAATTCACCCCTCCACTTT

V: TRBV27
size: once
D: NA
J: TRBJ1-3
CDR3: CASSSSGRAGNTIYF
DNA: TGTGCCAGCAGTTCCTCGGGGAGGGCTGGAAACACCATATATTTT

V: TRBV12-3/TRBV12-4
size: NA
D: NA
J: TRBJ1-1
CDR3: CASKYITRVEAFF
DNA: TGTGCCAGCAAATATATTACCCGGGTCGAAGCTTTCTTT

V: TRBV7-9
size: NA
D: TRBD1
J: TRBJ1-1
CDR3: CASSFPLVPGQTMNTEAFF
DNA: TGTGCCAGCAGCTTTCCTCTCGTTCCGGGACAGACCATGAACACTGAAGCTTTCTTT

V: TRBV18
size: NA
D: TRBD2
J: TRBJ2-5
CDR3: CASSPLAGGETQYF
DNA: TGTGCCAGCTCACCCTTAGCGGGCGGAGAGACCCAGTACTTC

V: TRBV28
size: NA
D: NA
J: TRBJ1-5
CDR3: CASTGRYQPQHF
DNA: TGTGCCAGCACTGGGAGGTATCAGCCCCAGCATTTT

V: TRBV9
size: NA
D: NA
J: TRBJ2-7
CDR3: CASSVVGDSSYEQYF
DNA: TGTGCCAGCAGCGTAGTCGGGGACTCCTCCTACGAGCAGTACTTC

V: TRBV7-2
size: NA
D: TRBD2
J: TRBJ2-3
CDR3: CASSPPGAGNSDTQYF
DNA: TGTGCCAGCAGCCCGCCAGGAGCGGGAAATTCAGATACGCAGTATTTT

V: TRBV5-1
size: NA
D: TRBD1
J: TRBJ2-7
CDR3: CASSSGQGNYEQYF
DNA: TGCGCCAGCAGCTCCGGACAGGGGAACTACGAGCAGTACTTC

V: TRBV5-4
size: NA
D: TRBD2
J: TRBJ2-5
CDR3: CASSPGGGETQYF
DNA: TGTGCCAGCAGCCCGGGAGGAGGAGAGACCCAGTACTTC

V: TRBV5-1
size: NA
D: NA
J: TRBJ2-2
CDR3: CASSSTGSTTGELFF
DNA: TGCGCCAGCAGCTCCACTGGTAGCACCACCGGGGAGCTGTTTTTT

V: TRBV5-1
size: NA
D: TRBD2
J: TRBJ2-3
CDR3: CASRTSGTSGRVADTQYF
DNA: TGCGCCAGCAGAACCTCCGGGACTAGCGGGAGGGTCGCAGATACGCAGTATTTT

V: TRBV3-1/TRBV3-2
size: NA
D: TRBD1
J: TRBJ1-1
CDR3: CASSLTGLGTEAFF
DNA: TGTGCCAGCAGCCTGACAGGGTTGGGCACTGAAGCTTTCTTT

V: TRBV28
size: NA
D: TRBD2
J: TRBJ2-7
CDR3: CASSSNGRAPYEQYF
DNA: TGTGCCAGCAGTTCCAACGGGAGGGCCCCCTACGAGCAGTACTTC

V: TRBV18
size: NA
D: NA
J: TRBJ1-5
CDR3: CASSPTIDQPQHF
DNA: TGTGCCAGCTCACCTACTATCGATCAGCCCCAGCATTTT

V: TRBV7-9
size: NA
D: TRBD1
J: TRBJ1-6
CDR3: CASSLTGTGYNSPLHF
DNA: TGTGCCAGCAGCTTGACCGGGACAGGTTATAATTCACCCCTCCACTTT

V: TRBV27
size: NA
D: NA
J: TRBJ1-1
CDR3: CASTLPFRGHTEAFF
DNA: TGTGCCAGCACCCTTCCATTCAGGGGACACACTGAAGCTTTCTTT

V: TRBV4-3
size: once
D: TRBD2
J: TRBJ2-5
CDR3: CASSQVGGGRETQYF
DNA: TGCGCCAGCAGCCAAGTCGGGGGAGGGAGAGAGACCCAGTACTTC

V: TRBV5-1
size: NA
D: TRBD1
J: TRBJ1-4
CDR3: CASSLSVGGGEYEKLFF
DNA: TGCGCCAGCAGCTTGTCGGTTGGAGGGGGCGAATATGAAAAACTGTTTTTT

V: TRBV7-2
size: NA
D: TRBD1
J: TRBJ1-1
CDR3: CASSQATGRTEAFF
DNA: TGTGCCAGCAGCCAGGCGACAGGGCGCACTGAAGCTTTCTTT

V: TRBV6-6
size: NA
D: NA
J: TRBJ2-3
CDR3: CASRRGHPDTQYF
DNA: TGTGCCAGCAGACGAGGACACCCAGATACGCAGTATTTT

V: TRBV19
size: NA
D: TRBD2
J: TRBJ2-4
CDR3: CASSIVPSGGGAKNIQYF
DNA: TGTGCCAGTAGTATAGTACCTAGCGGGGGGGGAGCCAAAAACATTCAGTACTTC

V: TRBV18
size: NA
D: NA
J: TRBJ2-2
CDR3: CASSPSSRNTGELFF
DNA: TGTGCCAGCTCACCCTCGAGTAGGAACACCGGGGAGCTGTTTTTT

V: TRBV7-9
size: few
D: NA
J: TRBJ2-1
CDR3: CASSLFAGAVEQFF
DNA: TGTGCCAGCAGCTTATTCGCAGGGGCAGTCGAGCAGTTCTTC

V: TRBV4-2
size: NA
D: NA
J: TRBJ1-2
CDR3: CASSQDPGNNYGYTF
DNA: TGTGCCAGCAGCCAAGATCCAGGGAACAACTATGGCTACACCTTC

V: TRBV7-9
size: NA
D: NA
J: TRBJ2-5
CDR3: CASSLGVAGETQYF
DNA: TGTGCCAGCAGCTTAGGAGTAGCCGGCGAGACCCAGTACTTC

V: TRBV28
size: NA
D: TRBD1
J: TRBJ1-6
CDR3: CASSIPGQGVGSPLHF
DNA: TGTGCCAGCAGCATCCCCGGACAGGGGGTGGGTTCACCCCTCCACTTT

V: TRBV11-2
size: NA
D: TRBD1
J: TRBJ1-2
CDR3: CASSLGQGSLYGYTF
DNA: TGTGCCAGCAGCCTTGGACAGGGATCCCTATATGGCTACACCTTC

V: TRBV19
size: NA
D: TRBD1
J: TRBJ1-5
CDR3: CASSIRDRGFNQPQHF
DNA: TGTGCCAGTAGTATCCGGGACAGGGGGTTCAATCAGCCCCAGCATTTT

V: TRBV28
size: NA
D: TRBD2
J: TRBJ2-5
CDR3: CASGYIQGGLAGGGETQYF
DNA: TGTGCCAGCGGATACATTCAGGGGGGACTAGCGGGAGGCGGGGAGACCCAGTACTTC

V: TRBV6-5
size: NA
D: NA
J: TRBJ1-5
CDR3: CASSPDSYSNQPQHF
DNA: TGTGCCAGCAGTCCGGACAGCTATAGCAATCAGCCCCAGCATTTT

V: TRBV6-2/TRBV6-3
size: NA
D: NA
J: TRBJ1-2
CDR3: CASSLHSIQGYGYTF
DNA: TGTGCCAGCAGCCTCCACTCCATACAGGGCTATGGCTACACCTTC

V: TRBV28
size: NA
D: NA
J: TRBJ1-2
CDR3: CASSSTGSGGYTF
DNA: TGTGCCAGCAGTTCTACAGGGTCAGGTGGCTACACCTTC

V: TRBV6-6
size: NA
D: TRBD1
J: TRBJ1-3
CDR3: CASKGTVPMIHIYF
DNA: TGTGCCAGCAAAGGGACAGTGCCCATGATCCACATATATTTT

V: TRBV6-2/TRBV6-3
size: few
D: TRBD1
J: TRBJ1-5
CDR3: CASSKGAPLPQHF
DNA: TGTGCCAGCAGTAAGGGGGCCCCTTTGCCCCAGCATTTT

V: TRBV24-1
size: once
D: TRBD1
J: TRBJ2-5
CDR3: CATSETGGRETQYF
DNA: TGTGCCACCAGTGAAACAGGGGGCAGAGAGACCCAGTACTTC

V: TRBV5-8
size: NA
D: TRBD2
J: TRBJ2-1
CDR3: CASSSPVREGYNEQFF
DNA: TGTGCCAGCAGCTCCCCCGTTAGGGAGGGGTACAATGAGCAGTTCTTC

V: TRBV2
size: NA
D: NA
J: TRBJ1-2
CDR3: CASTGIYYGYTF
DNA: TGTGCCAGCACGGGGATCTACTATGGCTACACCTTC

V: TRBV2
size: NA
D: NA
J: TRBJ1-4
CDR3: CASRPQAKGEKLFF
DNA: TGTGCCAGCCGACCACAGGCTAAGGGCGAAAAACTGTTTTTT

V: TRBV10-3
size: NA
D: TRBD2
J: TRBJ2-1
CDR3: CAISPLLAGKEEEQFF
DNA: TGTGCCATCAGCCCACTCCTAGCGGGGAAGGAGGAGGAGCAGTTCTTC

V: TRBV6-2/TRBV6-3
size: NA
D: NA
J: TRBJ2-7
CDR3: CASSPSRGAMGEQYF
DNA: TGTGCCAGCAGTCCCAGCCGGGGGGCAATGGGCGAGCAGTACTTC